These T cell receptor beta chains were read from a single sample in a study of T cells in Graves' hyperthyroidism and ophthalmopathy. One entry per CDR3 protein results from TCRdb running MiXCR on the multiplex PCR reads. This table has about 530,000 distinct CDR3 sequences, approximately 17% appearing once. Material for sequencing was blood. Source of these receptors: a woman aged 18-29 years with Graves' ophthalmopathy. The CDR3 runs from the conserved cysteine through the conserved F or W. The D gene is left open where the match is weak. Expanded clones get a size class; other rows say once, few or many, or leave the size out.

D gene,V gene,clone size,J gene,CDR3 protein,CDR3 DNA
NA,TRBV4-1,few,TRBJ1-5,CASSQGPQGRTNQPQHF,TGCGCCAGCAGCCAAGGCCCCCAGGGGCGGACCAATCAGCCCCAGCATTTT
NA,TRBV9,NA,TRBJ2-2,CASSILGVNTGELFF,TGTGCCAGCAGTATATTGGGGGTGAACACCGGGGAGCTGTTTTTT
NA,TRBV5-1,many,TRBJ1-2,CASSLDQINYGYTF,TGCGCCAGCAGCTTGGACCAGATTAACTATGGCTACACCTTC
TRBD1,TRBV6-1,many,TRBJ2-3,CASSEIRGQGTDTQYF,TGTGCCAGCAGTGAAATCAGGGGACAGGGCACAGATACGCAGTATTTT
NA,TRBV3-1,NA,TRBJ1-1,CASSQPTGTAAFF,TGTGCCAGCAGCCAACCCACTGGTACAGCAGCTTTCTTT
NA,TRBV3-1,many,TRBJ1-4,CASSLGPLGEKLFF,TGTGCCAGCAGCCTTGGGCCCTTGGGGGAAAAACTGTTTTTT
NA,TRBV27,many,TRBJ1-5,CASSWDSNQPQHF,TGTGCCAGCAGTTGGGATAGCAATCAGCCCCAGCATTTT
TRBD1,TRBV20-1,many,TRBJ2-7,CSARRTGGYEQYF,TGCAGTGCTAGGAGGACAGGGGGCTACGAGCAGTACTTC
NA,TRBV5-5,many,TRBJ2-7,CASSDLPAGYEQYF,TGTGCCAGCAGCGACCTCCCCGCCGGCTACGAGCAGTACTTC
NA,TRBV19,NA,TRBJ2-1,CASTPSKSSYNEQFF,TGTGCCAGTACGCCTAGCAAGAGCTCCTACAATGAGCAGTTCTTC
TRBD2,TRBV28,once,TRBJ2-3,CASSPSGMGTDTQYF,TGTGCCAGCAGCCCTAGCGGGATGGGCACAGATACGCAGTATTTT
NA,TRBV6-1,NA,TRBJ1-1,CATFRVQGFSGAFF,TGTGCCACGTTCCGGGTCCAGGGTTTTTCTGGAGCTTTCTTT
NA,TRBV3-1,many,TRBJ2-1,CASSHFRGEQFF,TGTGCCAGCAGCCACTTCCGGGGTGAGCAGTTCTTC
TRBD1,TRBV5-1,many,TRBJ2-1,CASSLGGDRGRWYNEQFF,TGCGCCAGCAGCTTGGGGGGGGACAGGGGAAGATGGTACAATGAGCAGTTCTTC
TRBD2,TRBV6-1,few,TRBJ2-2,CASSSPGLFTGELFF,TGTGCCAGCAGTTCTCCGGGACTATTCACCGGGGAGCTGTTTTTT
NA,TRBV29-1,few,TRBJ2-2,CSAMTASTGELFF,TGCAGCGCCATGACAGCCTCCACCGGGGAGCTGTTTTTT
NA,TRBV6-1,many,TRBJ2-7,CASRPLEGAYEQYF,TGTGCCAGCAGACCCCTGGAGGGTGCCTACGAGCAGTACTTC
NA,TRBV7-9,NA,TRBJ2-4,CASSPPTDRVAKNIQYF,TGTGCCAGCAGCCCACCCACGGACCGGGTGGCCAAAAACATTCAGTACTTC
NA,TRBV19,NA,TRBJ2-7,CASKVEGRAPYEQYF,TGTGCCTCAAAAGTGGAGGGTCGGGCCCCCTACGAGCAGTACTTC
NA,TRBV29-1,NA,TRBJ1-5,CSEPPWGKNQPQHF,TGCAGCGAGCCCCCGTGGGGTAAGAATCAGCCCCAGCATTTT
NA,TRBV10-3,few,TRBJ2-7,CASGLHNEQYF,TGTGCCTCCGGGCTCCATAACGAGCAGTACTTC
TRBD1,TRBV9,few,TRBJ1-2,CASSPLGTGRGYTF,TGTGCCAGCAGCCCTCTCGGGACAGGGAGGGGCTACACCTTC
TRBD1,TRBV4-3,many,TRBJ2-4,CASSQDPTGGRNIQYF,TGCGCCAGCAGCCAAGATCCAACAGGGGGCAGAAACATTCAGTACTTC
NA,TRBV7-2,NA,TRBJ1-5,CASSLGDMYAGNQPQHF,TGTGCCAGCAGCTTAGGGGACATGTACGCGGGCAATCAGCCCCAGCATTTT
NA,TRBV5-1,few,TRBJ2-5,CASSLARGEQETQYF,TGCGCCAGCAGCTTGGCCAGGGGAGAACAAGAGACCCAGTACTTC
TRBD2,TRBV29-1,few,TRBJ2-3,CSVEFTSGGGQYF,TGCAGCGTTGAGTTTACTAGCGGGGGGGGGCAGTATTTT
TRBD1,TRBV19,NA,TRBJ1-5,CASSIEQGAGQPQHF,TGTGCCAGTAGTATAGAACAGGGGGCAGGTCAGCCCCAGCATTTT
TRBD2,TRBV27,NA,TRBJ2-3,CASRPLLADTDTQYF,TGTGCCAGCAGGCCTCTTCTAGCGGACACAGATACGCAGTATTTT